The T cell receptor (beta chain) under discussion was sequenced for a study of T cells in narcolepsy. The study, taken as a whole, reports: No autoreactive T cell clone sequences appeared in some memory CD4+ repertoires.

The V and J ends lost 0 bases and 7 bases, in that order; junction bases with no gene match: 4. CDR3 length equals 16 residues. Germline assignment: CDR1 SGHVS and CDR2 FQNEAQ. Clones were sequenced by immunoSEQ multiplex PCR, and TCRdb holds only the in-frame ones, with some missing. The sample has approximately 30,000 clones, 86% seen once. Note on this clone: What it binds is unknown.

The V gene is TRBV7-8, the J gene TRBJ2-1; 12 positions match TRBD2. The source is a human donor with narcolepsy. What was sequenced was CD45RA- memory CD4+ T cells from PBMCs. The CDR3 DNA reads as TGTGCCAGCAGCTTAGCGCCGGGACTAGCGGGTAATGAGCAGTTCTTC. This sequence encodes CASSLAPGLAGNEQFF.